A selection of T cell receptor beta chains follows, all from one sample in a study of Ad26.COV2.S vaccination and SARS-CoV-2 variants. Some clones are missing from TCRdb's copy, which holds only in-frame ones; the method was immunoSEQ multiplex PCR. The sample shows about 320,000 clones, roughly 90% of them seen only once. The source was peripheral blood, collected in a trial of Ad26.COV2.S vaccine versus placebo. The receptors stem from a person between 18 and 65 years old who received the Ad26.COV2.S COVID-19 vaccine or a placebo. The CDR3 runs from the conserved cysteine through the conserved F or W. The D gene is left open where the match is weak. Clone size is shown for a subset of rows, as once, few, many or a class of expanded clone.

DNA,CDR3,D,J,size,V
TGTGCCTGGAGAACCCCTAGACAGGGGCCGGGGGCGCTGCCCCAGCATTTT,CAWRTPRQGPGALPQHF,TRBD1,TRBJ1-5,.,TRBV30
TGCGCCAGCAGAGAGGGTGGCGGGGCCAACGTCCTGACTTTC,CASREGGGANVLTF,.,TRBJ2-6,.,TRBV4-1
TGTGCCAGCAGTGTTGGACAGTTGGGCACTGAAGCTTTCTTT,CASSVGQLGTEAFF,.,TRBJ1-1,.,TRBV2
TGTGCCAGCAGTGAAATGGGACAGAGGAACATTCAGTACTTC,CASSEMGQRNIQYF,TRBD1,TRBJ2-4,.,TRBV6-1
TGTGCCAGCAGTTTATCGATGGCAGGGATCACTGAAGCTTTCTTT,CASSLSMAGITEAFF,.,TRBJ1-1,.,TRBV27
TGTGCCAGCAGTTACTCAGCCAGGTTGAACACTGAAGCTTTCTTT,CASSYSARLNTEAFF,.,TRBJ1-1,.,TRBV6-5
TGTGCCAGCAGCCGCACAAGCGTCGATAGCAATCAGCCCCAGCATTTT,CASSRTSVDSNQPQHF,.,TRBJ1-5,.,TRBV7-9
TGTGCCAGCAGGGCCGGGACAGGGATGGACAATGAGCAGTTCTTC,CASRAGTGMDNEQFF,TRBD1,TRBJ2-1,.,TRBV2
TGTGCCAGCAGCTTAGGTGGGGGGACCACAGATACGCAGTATTTT,CASSLGGGTTDTQYF,.,TRBJ2-3,.,TRBV11-2
TGTGCCAGCAGAGGACCGGTGAACACCGGGGAGCTGTTTTTT,CASRGPVNTGELFF,.,TRBJ2-2,.,TRBV2
TGCGCCAGCAGCCGCGACGGTATCAGGGTCACAGATACGCAGTATTTT,CASSRDGIRVTDTQYF,.,TRBJ2-3,.,TRBV4-1
TGTGCCAGCCAGGGACGACGGACAGATACGCAGTATTTT,CASQGRRTDTQYF,.,TRBJ2-3,.,TRBV12-3/TRBV12-4
TGTGCCAGCACCGTAACCCCGGGATCCTCGGACTACGAGCAGTACTTC,CASTVTPGSSDYEQYF,.,TRBJ2-7,.,TRBV27
TGTGCCAGCAGCCTACAGGGGGCGTCGGATGGCTACACCTTC,CASSLQGASDGYTF,TRBD1,TRBJ1-2,.,TRBV7-2
TGTGCCAGCAGCGTCTGGCGGGGGGGCACAGATACGCAGTATTTT,CASSVWRGGTDTQYF,TRBD2,TRBJ2-3,.,TRBV6-2/TRBV6-3
TGTGCCAGCAGTGAACTCGGCGGGGTTGGCTATGGCTACACCTTC,CASSELGGVGYGYTF,.,TRBJ1-2,.,TRBV6-1
TGTGCCAGCAGCTTGATGTCCACAAGTGGCAATCAGCCCCAGCATTTT,CASSLMSTSGNQPQHF,.,TRBJ1-5,.,TRBV7-2
TGTGCCAGCAGTTACGGGACAGGGGTCCGAGTGGCCCAGTACTTC,CASSYGTGVRVAQYF,TRBD1,TRBJ2-5,.,TRBV6-5
TGTGCCAGCAGCCCTAAAAATGGACTTATGAACACTGAAGCTTTCTTT,CASSPKNGLMNTEAFF,.,TRBJ1-1,.,TRBV3-1/TRBV3-2
TGTGCCAGCAGGCCTCCCACTAGCGGGGGGGCCAATGAGCAGTTCTTC,CASRPPTSGGANEQFF,TRBD2,TRBJ2-1,once,TRBV11-2
TGTGCCAGCTCACCACCCAATCAAGAGACCCAGTACTTC,CASSPPNQETQYF,.,TRBJ2-5,.,TRBV18
TGCAGCGCGTTGGGGGCAGGTCAGCCCCAGCATTTT,CSALGAGQPQHF,.,TRBJ1-5,.,TRBV29-1
TGTGCCAGCAGCCAAGAACAGGGGTTGAATTCACCCCTCCACTTT,CASSQEQGLNSPLHF,TRBD1,TRBJ1-6,once,TRBV4-2
TGTGCCAGCAGGAATCTTCACACCATGAACACTGAAGCTTTCTTT,CASRNLHTMNTEAFF,.,TRBJ1-1,.,TRBV7-9
TGTGCCAGCAGCTTTACCGGGACAGCGGCGAACACTGAAGCTTTCTTT,CASSFTGTAANTEAFF,TRBD1,TRBJ1-1,.,TRBV5-5
TGTGCCAGCAGCCCTCAAATAGATACGCAGTATTTT,CASSPQIDTQYF,.,TRBJ2-3,.,TRBV12-3/TRBV12-4
TGTGCCAGCAGCTTAGTTCTCTCTGGCGATAGAGGGGCAACCAATGAGCAGTTCTTC,CASSLVLSGDRGATNEQFF,.,TRBJ2-1,.,TRBV11-2
TGTGCCAGCAGCGTAGGGGACATCGGGGTGTTTGGTGAAGCTTTCTTT,CASSVGDIGVFGEAFF,.,TRBJ1-1,.,TRBV9
TGTGCCTGGAGTGGGTCTGGTGAAGCTTTCTTT,CAWSGSGEAFF,.,TRBJ1-1,.,TRBV30